The present T cell receptor beta chain was sequenced within a study of blood T cells in healthy people across ages. The V gene's germline CDR1 is SGHNT and CDR2 YYREEE (reference sequence). This CDR3 has 11 amino acids. Study findings and constraints: Long-lived donors exceeded aged donors in naive CD4+ cells and diversity.

Regarding this clonotype: Its antigen is not known. An end of the junction does not agree with germline; a read error may underlie this.

The second PCR ran about 7 to 12 cycles with a sample-barcoded 5' primer and J-beta primers. TCRdb re-analysed the 5' RACE reads in MiXCR, keeping a single row per CDR3 protein. The top ten clones hold over 7% of a sample with about 1.7 million distinct CDR3 sequences, 28% of them seen once. V is TRBV5-4 and J is TRBJ1-1; possibly TRBD1 for D (6 bases). Sequenced: blood. The sequence derives from a woman aged 25 to 45 in good health. In DNA, the CDR3 is TGTGCCAGCAGTTGGACAGAGTCGCAGGAGTTT. Its protein is CASSWTESQEF.